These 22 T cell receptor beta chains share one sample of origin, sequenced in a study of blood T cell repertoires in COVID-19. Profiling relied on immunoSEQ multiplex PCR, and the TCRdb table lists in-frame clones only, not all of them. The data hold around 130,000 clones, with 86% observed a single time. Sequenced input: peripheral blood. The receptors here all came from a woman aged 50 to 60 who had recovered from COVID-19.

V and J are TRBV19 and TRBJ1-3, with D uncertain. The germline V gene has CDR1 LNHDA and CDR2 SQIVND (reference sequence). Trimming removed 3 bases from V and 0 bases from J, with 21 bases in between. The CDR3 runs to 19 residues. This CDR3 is CASSMEAWEGPSSGNTIYF. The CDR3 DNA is TGTGCCAGTAGTATGGAGGCCTGGGAAGGCCCGAGCTCTGGAAACACCATATATTTT.

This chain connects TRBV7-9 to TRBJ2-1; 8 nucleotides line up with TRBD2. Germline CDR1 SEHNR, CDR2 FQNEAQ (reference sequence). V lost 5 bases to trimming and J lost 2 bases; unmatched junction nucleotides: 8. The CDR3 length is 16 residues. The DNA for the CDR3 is TGTGCCAGCAGCCCAACCTATAGCGGGGCCTACAATGAGCAGTTCTTC. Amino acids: CASSPTYSGAYNEQFF.

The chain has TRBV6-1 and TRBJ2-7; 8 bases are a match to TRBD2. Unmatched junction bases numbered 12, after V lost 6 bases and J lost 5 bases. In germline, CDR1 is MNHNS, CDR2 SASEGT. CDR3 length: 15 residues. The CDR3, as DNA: TGTGCCAGCAGGCCGGGGGAAGCGGGGGCCAACGAGCAGTACTTC. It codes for CASRPGEAGANEQYF.

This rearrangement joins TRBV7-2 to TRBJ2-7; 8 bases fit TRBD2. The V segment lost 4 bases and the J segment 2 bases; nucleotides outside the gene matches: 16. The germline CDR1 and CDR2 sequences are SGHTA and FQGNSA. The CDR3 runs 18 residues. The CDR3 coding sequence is TGTGCCAGCAGCTCCGAAAATTTTAGCGGGGCTAGAACCTACGAGCAGTACTTC. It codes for CASSSENFSGARTYEQYF.

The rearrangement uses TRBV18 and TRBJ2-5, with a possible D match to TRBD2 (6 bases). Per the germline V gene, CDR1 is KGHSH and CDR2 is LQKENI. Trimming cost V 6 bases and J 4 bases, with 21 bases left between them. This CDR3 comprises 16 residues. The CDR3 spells CASSRERSLGGETQYF. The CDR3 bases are TGTGCCAGCTCCCGGGAGAGATCCTTGGGGGGAGAGACCCAGTACTTC.

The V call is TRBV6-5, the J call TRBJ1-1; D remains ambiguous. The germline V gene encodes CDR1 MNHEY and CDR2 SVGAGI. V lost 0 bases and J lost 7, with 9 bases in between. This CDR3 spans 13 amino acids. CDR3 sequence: CASSYSYQREAFF. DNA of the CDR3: TGTGCCAGCAGTTACTCGTACCAGCGTGAAGCTTTCTTT.

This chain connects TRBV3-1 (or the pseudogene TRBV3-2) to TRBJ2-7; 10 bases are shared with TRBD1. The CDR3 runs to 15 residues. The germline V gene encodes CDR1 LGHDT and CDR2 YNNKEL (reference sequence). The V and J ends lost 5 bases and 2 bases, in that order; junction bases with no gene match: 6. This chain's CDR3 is CASSYTGTGAYEQYF. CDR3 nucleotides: TGTGCCAGCAGCTATACCGGGACAGGGGCCTACGAGCAGTACTTC.

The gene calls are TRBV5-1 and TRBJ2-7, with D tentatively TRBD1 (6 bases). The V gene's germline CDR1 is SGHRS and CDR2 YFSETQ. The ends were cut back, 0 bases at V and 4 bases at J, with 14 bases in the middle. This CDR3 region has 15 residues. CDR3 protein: CASSLAHRVRYEQYF. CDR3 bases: TGCGCCAGCAGCTTGGCCCACAGGGTTCGGTACGAGCAGTACTTC.

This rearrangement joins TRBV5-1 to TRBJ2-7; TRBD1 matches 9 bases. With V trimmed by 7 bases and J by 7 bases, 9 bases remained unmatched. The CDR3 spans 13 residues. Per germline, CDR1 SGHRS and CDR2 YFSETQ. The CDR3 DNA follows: TGCGCCAGCGCCGGACAGGGGCTGGAAGAGCAGTACTTC. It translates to CASAGQGLEEQYF.

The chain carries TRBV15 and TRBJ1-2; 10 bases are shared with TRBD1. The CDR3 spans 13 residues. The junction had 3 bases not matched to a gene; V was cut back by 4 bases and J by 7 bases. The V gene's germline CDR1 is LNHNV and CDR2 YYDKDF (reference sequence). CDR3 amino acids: CATSTRDRGGYTF. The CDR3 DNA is TGTGCCACCAGCACTCGGGACAGGGGTGGCTACACCTTC.

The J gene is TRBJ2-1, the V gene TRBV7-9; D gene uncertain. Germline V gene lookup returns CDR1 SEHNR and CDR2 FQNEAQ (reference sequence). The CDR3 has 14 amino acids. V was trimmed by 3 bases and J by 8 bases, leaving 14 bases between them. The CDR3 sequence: CASSLDLGRDEQFF. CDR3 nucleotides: TGTGCCAGCAGCTTGGATTTAGGTCGGGATGAGCAGTTCTTC.

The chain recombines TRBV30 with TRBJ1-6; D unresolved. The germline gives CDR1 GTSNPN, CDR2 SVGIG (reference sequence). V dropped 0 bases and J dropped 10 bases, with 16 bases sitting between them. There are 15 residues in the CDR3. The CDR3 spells CAWSVERTAGSPLHF. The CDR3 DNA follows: TGTGCCTGGAGTGTAGAGAGGACTGCCGGATCACCCCTCCACTTT.

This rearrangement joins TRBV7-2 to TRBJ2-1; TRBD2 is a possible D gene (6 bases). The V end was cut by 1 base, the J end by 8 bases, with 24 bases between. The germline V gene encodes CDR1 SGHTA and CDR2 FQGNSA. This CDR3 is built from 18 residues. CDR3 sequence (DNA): TGTGCCAGCAGCTTAGAGGTTCATGTTAGCGAGAAGCGGGATGAGCAGTTCTTC. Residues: CASSLEVHVSEKRDEQFF. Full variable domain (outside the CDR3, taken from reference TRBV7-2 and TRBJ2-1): GAGVSQSPSNKVTEKGKDVELRCDPISGHTALYWYRQSLGQGLEFLIYFQGNSAPDKSGLPSDRFSAERTGGSVSTLTIQRTQQEDSAVYLCASSLEVHVSEKRDEQFFGPGTRLTVL.

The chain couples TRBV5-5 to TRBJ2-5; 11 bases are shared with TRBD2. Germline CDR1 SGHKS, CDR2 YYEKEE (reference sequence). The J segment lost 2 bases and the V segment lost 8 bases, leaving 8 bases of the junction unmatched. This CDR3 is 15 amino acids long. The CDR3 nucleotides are TGTGCCAGTGGAGGGACTAGCGGACGACAAGAGACCCAGTACTTC. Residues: CASGGTSGRQETQYF.

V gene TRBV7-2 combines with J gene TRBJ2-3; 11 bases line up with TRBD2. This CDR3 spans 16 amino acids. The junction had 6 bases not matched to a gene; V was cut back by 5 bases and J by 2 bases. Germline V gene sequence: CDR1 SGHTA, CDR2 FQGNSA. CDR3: CASSPLLAGVTDTQYF. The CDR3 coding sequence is TGTGCCAGCAGCCCACTACTAGCGGGGGTCACAGATACGCAGTATTTT.

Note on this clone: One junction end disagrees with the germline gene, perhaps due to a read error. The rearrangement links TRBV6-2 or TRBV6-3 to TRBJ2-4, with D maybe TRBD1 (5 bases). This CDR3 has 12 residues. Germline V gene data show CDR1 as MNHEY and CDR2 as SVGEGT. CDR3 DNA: TGTGCCAGCAGTTACTCGTATGACAGCCCTCACTTC. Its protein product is CASSYSYDSPHF.

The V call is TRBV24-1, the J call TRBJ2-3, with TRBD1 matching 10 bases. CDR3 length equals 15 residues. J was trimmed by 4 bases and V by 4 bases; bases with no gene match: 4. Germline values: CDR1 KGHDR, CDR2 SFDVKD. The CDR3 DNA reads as TGTGCCACCAGTGACGCGACAGGGGGCTCAGATACGCAGTATTTT. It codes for CATSDATGGSDTQYF.

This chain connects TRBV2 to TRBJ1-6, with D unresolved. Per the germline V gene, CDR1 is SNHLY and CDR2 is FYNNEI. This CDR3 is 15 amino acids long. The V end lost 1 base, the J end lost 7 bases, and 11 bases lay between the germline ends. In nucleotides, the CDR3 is TGTGCCAGCAGTGAAGGGTCCAACTTAAATTCACCCCTCCACTTT. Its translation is CASSEGSNLNSPLHF.

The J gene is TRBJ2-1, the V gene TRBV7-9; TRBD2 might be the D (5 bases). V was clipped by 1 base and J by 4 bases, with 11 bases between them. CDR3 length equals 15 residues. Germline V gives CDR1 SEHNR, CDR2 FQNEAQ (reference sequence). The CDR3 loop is CASSLVSGEYNEQFF. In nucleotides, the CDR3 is TGTGCCAGCAGCTTAGTTTCCGGGGAGTACAATGAGCAGTTCTTC.

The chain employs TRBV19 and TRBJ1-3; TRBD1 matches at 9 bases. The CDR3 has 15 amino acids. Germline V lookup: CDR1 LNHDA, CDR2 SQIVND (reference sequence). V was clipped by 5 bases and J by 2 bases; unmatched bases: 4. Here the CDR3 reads CASSANRGPGNTIYF. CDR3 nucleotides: TGTGCCAGTAGTGCGAACAGGGGGCCTGGAAACACCATATATTTT. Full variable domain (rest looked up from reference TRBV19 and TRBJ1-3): DGGITQSPKYLFRKEGQNVTLSCEQNLNHDAMYWYRQDPGQGLRLIYYSQIVNDFQKGDIAEGYSVSREKKESFPLTVTSAQKNPTAFYLCASSANRGPGNTIYFGEGSWLTVV.

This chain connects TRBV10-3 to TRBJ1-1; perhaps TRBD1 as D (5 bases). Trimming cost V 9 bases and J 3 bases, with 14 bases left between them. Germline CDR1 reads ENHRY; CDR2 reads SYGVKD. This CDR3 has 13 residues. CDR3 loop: CAMSRDGDTEAFF. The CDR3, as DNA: TGTGCCATGTCCAGGGATGGCGACACTGAAGCTTTCTTT.

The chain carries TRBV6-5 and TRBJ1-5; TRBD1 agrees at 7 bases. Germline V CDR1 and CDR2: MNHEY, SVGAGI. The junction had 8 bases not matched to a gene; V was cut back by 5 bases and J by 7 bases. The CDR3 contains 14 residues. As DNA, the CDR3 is TGTGCCAGCAGTCGGACAGGAGGAGGGCAGCCCCAGCATTTT. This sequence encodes CASSRTGGGQPQHF.